This passage covers 5 T cell receptor beta chains from one sample sequenced in a study of shared clonotypes between healthy human individuals. Profiling relied on immunoSEQ multiplex PCR, and the TCRdb table lists in-frame clones only, not all of them. This table holds some 2,000,000 clones, approximately 94% found once. Sequencing was carried out using naive CD4+ T cells sorted from blood. Indicated subset: CD45RA+ positively selected. The origin of the receptors is a man younger than 35 in good health.

The chain is built from TRBV5-8 and TRBJ1-3; TRBD1 might be the D (6 bases). Germline CDR1 reads SGHTS; CDR2 reads YDEGEE. This CDR3 is built from 15 residues. V gave up 1 base and J gave up 4 bases, with 12 bases separating them. The CDR3 coding sequence is TGTGCCAGCAGCTTGTGGGGGCGCGTCGGAAACACCATATATTTT. Amino acid sequence: CASSLWGRVGNTIYF. Drawing the rest from reference TRBV5-8 and TRBJ1-3, the complete variable domain is EAGVTQSPTHLIKTRGQQATLRCSPISGHTSVYWYQQALGLGLQFLLWYDEGEERNRGNFPPRFSGRQFPNYSSELNVNALELEDSALYLCASSLWGRVGNTIYFGEGSWLTVV.

This sequence joins TRBV5-1 and TRBJ2-3, with D hard to call. CDR3 length: 14 residues. Per the germline V gene, CDR1 is SGHRS and CDR2 is YFSETQ. V lost 1 base to trimming and J lost 6 bases, with 12 bases between them. DNA of the CDR3: TGCGCCAGCAGCTTGAATGGGGTGCAGGATACGCAGTATTTT. Translated: CASSLNGVQDTQYF.

This chain connects TRBV6-1 to TRBJ2-7, with D perhaps given as TRBD1 or TRBD2 (5 bases each). This CDR3 region has 13 residues. Germline lookup yields CDR1 MNHNS and CDR2 SASEGT. The ends were cut back, 6 bases at V and 5 bases at J, with 14 bases in the middle. This CDR3 is CASRGVPPNEQYF. CDR3 nucleotides: TGTGCCAGCAGGGGGGTCCCCCCCAACGAGCAGTACTTC.

In this sample, this clone turned up once. The chain is built from TRBV18 and TRBJ1-1, with D unresolved. This CDR3 is built from 14 residues. Germline values: CDR1 KGHSH, CDR2 LQKENI. V lost 4 bases to trimming and J lost 5 bases, with 14 bases between them. CDR3 in DNA: TGTGCCAGCTCACACGGACGGGAGCGGACTGAAGCTTTCTTT. This translates into CASSHGRERTEAFF.

The table lists this clone with a count of one. The chain recombines TRBV5-3 with TRBJ1-2; TRBD1 might be the D (6 bases). TRBV5-3 is assigned to the ORF class and has an uncertain function. This CDR3 region has 18 residues. The germline V and J ends were trimmed by 0 bases and 0 bases, with 18 bases remaining between them. The CDR3 spells CARSLGMEWGAPNYGYTF. The CDR3 DNA follows: TGTGCCAGAAGCTTGGGGATGGAGTGGGGGGCCCCTAACTATGGCTACACCTTC.